These 18 T cell receptor beta chains came from one sample sequenced in a study of early T cells in non-severe SARS-CoV-2 infection. From the 5' RACE reads, TCRdb called clonotypes with MiXCR, one entry per CDR3 protein. The sample records approximately 74,000 distinct CDR3 sequences, around 15% being singletons. Specimen: whole blood. These receptors were collected from an adult who was a healthcare worker with PCR-confirmed SARS-CoV-2 infection or an uninfected control (not recorded which).

The gene calls are TRBV5-6 and TRBJ2-1; TRBD2 might be the D (6 bases). Trimming cost V 4 bases and J 3 bases, with 8 bases left between them. The CDR3 consists of 13 residues. Germline loops: CDR1 SGHDT, CDR2 YYEEEE. This CDR3 reads CASSKDYYNEQFF. CDR3 DNA sequence: TGTGCCAGCAGCAAGGACTACTACAATGAGCAGTTCTTC.

This clonotype was seen more than once but under ten times. The rearrangement joins TRBV6-2 or TRBV6-3 to TRBJ1-5, with D hard to call. CDR1 MNHEY and CDR2 SVGEGT come from the germline V gene. Trimming pared 10 bases from V and 2 bases from J, leaving 12 bases between. The CDR3 extends over 13 amino acids. CDR3 coding DNA: TGTGCCACGCAGGTAACGGGCAATCAGCCCCAGCATTTT. This sequence encodes CATQVTGNQPQHF.

The chain links TRBV12-3 or TRBV12-4 to TRBJ1-1; a possible D gene is TRBD1 (5 bases). Trimming pared 4 bases from V and 4 bases from J, leaving 13 bases between. There are 14 residues in the CDR3. The CDR3 region has the DNA TGTGCCAGCAGTTCGACCGGGACCACCACTGAAGCTTTCTTT. It specifies CASSSTGTTTEAFF.

Many counts were recorded for this clonotype. The chain couples TRBV9 to TRBJ1-2; the match to TRBD1 covers 7 bases. V was clipped by 0 bases and J by 2 bases; unmatched bases: 4. This CDR3 is built from 15 residues. Germline values: CDR1 SGDLS, CDR2 YYNGEE. DNA for the CDR3: TGTGCCAGCAGCGTAGGGGGACAGACGAACTATGGCTACACCTTC. Its translation: CASSVGGQTNYGYTF.

By its share, this clonotype is large. V is TRBV3-1 and J is TRBJ1-2; 9 bases are shared with TRBD1. V was pared by 4 bases and J by 5 bases, with 11 bases of the junction left unmatched. The length of the CDR3 is 16 residues. Germline V gene sequence: CDR1 LGHDT, CDR2 YNNKEL (reference sequence). CDR3 DNA sequence: TGTGCCAGCAGCCCGATCCTTGACAGGGGGACGTATGGCTACACCTTC. Its translation: CASSPILDRGTYGYTF. The entire variable domain, with the rest obtained from reference TRBV3-1 and TRBJ1-2, is as follows: DTAVSQTPKYLVTQMGNDKSIKCEQNLGHDTMYWYKQDSKKFLKIMFSYNNKELIINETVPNRFSPKSPDKAHLNLHINSLELGDSAVYFCASSPILDRGTYGYTFGSGTRLTVV.

This clonotype turned up a few times. This chain uses TRBV12-3 or TRBV12-4 with TRBJ1-4, with D perhaps TRBD1 (5 bases). This CDR3 has 15 amino acids. Deletions cut 4 bases from V and 3 bases from J, with 12 bases between. DNA for the CDR3: TGTGCCAGCAGTTCCCAGGGAGTTGCTAATGAAAAACTGTTTTTT. Translated: CASSSQGVANEKLFF.

This clonotype was found a few times. This chain connects TRBV12-3 or TRBV12-4 to TRBJ1-2, with TRBD1 matching over 7 bases. The ends lost 5 bases at V and 7 bases at J; junction bases unmatched: 4. This CDR3 is built from 12 residues. The DNA of the CDR3 is TGTGCCAGCAGTCACCAGGGGGTTGGCTACACCTTC. Translation: CASSHQGVGYTF.

This clonotype was recorded at least ten times. The chain employs TRBV20-1 and TRBJ2-5; 8 bases map to TRBD1. V shed 1 base and J 2 bases; nucleotides not matched to a gene: 6. Germline-derived CDR1 and CDR2 are DFQATT and SNEGSKA (reference sequence). The CDR3 is 15 residues long. The DNA of the CDR3 is TGCAGTGCTAGAGCCGGGACAGGTCATCAAGAGACCCAGTACTTC. This sequence encodes CSARAGTGHQETQYF.

This clonotype has only a few counts. The chain joins TRBV6-2 or TRBV6-3 to TRBJ2-3, with TRBD2 matching over 7 bases. The CDR3 totals 17 residues. V lost 0 bases and J lost 2; bases outside the gene matches: 8. The germline gives CDR1 MNHEY, CDR2 SVGEGT. CDR3 sequence (DNA): TGTGCCAGCAGTTACTCGACCCAGCGGGGCGTCACAGATACGCAGTATTTT. As protein: CASSYSTQRGVTDTQYF.

V gene TRBV5-1 combines with J gene TRBJ2-1; D may be TRBD2 (5 bases). V was clipped by 3 bases and J by 1 base, with 11 bases between them. The germline CDR1 and CDR2 sequences are SGHRS and YFSETQ. There are 15 residues in the CDR3. The CDR3 DNA follows: TGCGCCAGCAGCTCCGGACGGGGTTCCTACAATGAGCAGTTCTTC. Translating gives CASSSGRGSYNEQFF.

This clonotype turned up a few times. The V and J genes are TRBV7-6 and TRBJ2-3, with D perhaps TRBD2 (6 bases). The germline V and J ends were trimmed by 5 bases and 2 bases, with 14 bases remaining between them. This CDR3 comprises 15 residues. Germline CDR1 and CDR2: SGHVS and FNYEAQ. This CDR3 is CASSRYQRATDTQYF. CDR3 coding DNA: TGTGCCAGCAGCAGGTACCAGCGGGCCACAGATACGCAGTATTTT. The full variable domain, rest sourced from reference TRBV7-6 and TRBJ2-3, is GAGVSQSPRYKVTKRGQDVALRCDPISGHVSLYWYRQALGQGPEFLTYFNYEAQQDKSGLPNDRFSAERPEGSISTLTIQRTEQRDSAMYRCASSRYQRATDTQYFGPGTRLTVL.

This clonotype was counted ten times or more. The gene calls are TRBV12-3 or TRBV12-4 and TRBJ2-7, with no clear D. Trimming removed 4 bases at V and 2 bases at J, with 9 bases between. The CDR3 spans 13 residues. CDR3 sequence (DNA): TGTGCCAGCAGTTCGGGCCGAACCTACGAGCAGTACTTC. It encodes CASSSGRTYEQYF.

The chain couples TRBV6-5 to TRBJ1-5, with D possibly matching TRBD1 (6 bases). The germline V gene has CDR1 MNHEY and CDR2 SVGAGI. The ends were cut back, 6 bases at V and 0 bases at J, with 12 bases in the middle. There are 15 residues in the CDR3. The CDR3 is CASRPRGNSNQPQHF. The CDR3 region has the DNA TGTGCCAGCAGACCCAGGGGAAATAGCAATCAGCCCCAGCATTTT.

The chain carries TRBV5-8 and TRBJ2-5; TRBD1 is a possible D gene (6 bases). CDR3 length: 14 amino acids. V shed 4 bases and J shed 5 bases, with 15 bases lying between them. Germline V CDR1 and CDR2: SGHTS, YDEGEE. The DNA for the CDR3 is TGTGCCAGCAGCCGGATCAACAGGGTCGAGACCCAGTACTTC. Translated: CASSRINRVETQYF.

CDR3 coding DNA: TGTGCCAGCAGCCACGGAGCGGAGGCCTACGAGCAGTACTTC. Translation gives CASSHGAEAYEQYF. The V call is TRBV7-6, the J call TRBJ2-7; maybe TRBD2 (5 bases). This CDR3 is built from 14 residues. The V end lost 5 bases, the J end lost 2 bases, and 13 bases lay between the germline ends. Germline V CDR1 and CDR2: SGHVS, FNYEAQ.

Details on this clonotype: Relative to the germline gene, one junction end is altered; a read error may explain this. J is TRBJ2-1 and V is TRBV14; maybe TRBD2 (6 bases). The CDR3 runs 14 residues. Germline-derived CDR1 and CDR2 are SGHDN and FVKESK. CDR3 nucleotides: TGTGCCAGCAACCAAGCCCTAGCGAACAATGAGCAGTTCTTC. This translates into CASNQALANNEQFF. Full variable domain (outside the CDR3, taken from reference TRBV14 and TRBJ2-1): EAGVTQFPSHSVIEKGQTVTLRCDPISGHDNLYWYRRVMGKEIKFLLHFVKESKQDESGMPNNRFLAERTGGTYSTLKVQPAELEDSGVYFCASNQALANNEQFFGPGTRLTVL.

This clonotype appeared a few times. The genes are TRBV29-1 and TRBJ2-5; perhaps TRBD1 as D (5 bases). CDR3 length: 12 residues. The ends were cut back, 3 bases at V and 5 bases at J, with 10 bases in the middle. Germline V gene data show CDR1 as SQVTM and CDR2 as ANQGSEA. The CDR3 DNA follows: TGCAGCGTTGATCAGGGTACGGAGACCCAGTACTTC. Translating it yields CSVDQGTETQYF.

The chain employs TRBV2 and TRBJ2-1; no firm D call. V was clipped by 9 bases and J by 8 bases, with 11 bases between them. The CDR3 loop spans 11 amino acids. CDR1 and CDR2 (germline): SNHLY, FYNNEI. The CDR3 spells CARGLKHEQFF. The DNA for the CDR3 is TGTGCCAGAGGCCTTAAACATGAGCAGTTCTTC.